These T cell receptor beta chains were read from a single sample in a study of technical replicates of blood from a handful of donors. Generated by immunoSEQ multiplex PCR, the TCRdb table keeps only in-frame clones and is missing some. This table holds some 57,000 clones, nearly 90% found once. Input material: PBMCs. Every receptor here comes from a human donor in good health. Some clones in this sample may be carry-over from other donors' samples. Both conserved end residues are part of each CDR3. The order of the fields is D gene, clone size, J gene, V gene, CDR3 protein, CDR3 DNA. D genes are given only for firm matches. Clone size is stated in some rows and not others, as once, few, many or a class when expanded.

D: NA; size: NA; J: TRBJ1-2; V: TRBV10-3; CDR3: CAISESGGAIYGYTF; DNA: TGTGCCATCAGTGAGTCGGGGGGGGCCATCTATGGCTACACCTTC
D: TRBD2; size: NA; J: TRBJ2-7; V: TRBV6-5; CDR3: CASRGTSGRKHEQYF; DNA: TGTGCCAGCAGAGGGACTAGCGGGAGAAAACACGAGCAGTACTTC
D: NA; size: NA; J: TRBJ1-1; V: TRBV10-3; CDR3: CAISESVAVEAFF; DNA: TGTGCCATCAGTGAGTCGGTTGCAGTTGAAGCTTTCTTT
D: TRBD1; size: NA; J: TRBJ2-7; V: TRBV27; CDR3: CASSLAPPGTGGPPALYEQYF; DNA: TGTGCCAGCAGTTTGGCCCCCCCCGGGACAGGGGGACCACCGGCTCTTTACGAGCAGTACTTC
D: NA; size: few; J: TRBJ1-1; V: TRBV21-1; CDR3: CAWGVPAFF; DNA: TGTGCCTGGGGGGTTCCAGCTTTCTTT
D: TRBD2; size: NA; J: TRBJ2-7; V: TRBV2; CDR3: CASSESIEGNSGSDEQYF; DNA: TGTGCCAGCAGTGAATCGATCGAGGGCAATAGCGGGAGTGACGAGCAGTACTTC
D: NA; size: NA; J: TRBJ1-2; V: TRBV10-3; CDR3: CAISVGGNYGYTF; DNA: TGTGCCATCAGTGTCGGCGGAAACTATGGCTACACCTTC
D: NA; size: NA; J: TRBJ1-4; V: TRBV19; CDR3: CASTANGRATNEKLFF; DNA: TGTGCCAGTACCGCCAACGGGAGGGCGACTAATGAAAAACTGTTTTTT
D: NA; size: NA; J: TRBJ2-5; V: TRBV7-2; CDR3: CASSLMSGRETQYF; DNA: TGTGCCAGCAGCTTGATGTCTGGCAGGGAGACCCAGTACTTC
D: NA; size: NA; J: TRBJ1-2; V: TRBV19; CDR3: CASSAYSSSNYGYTF; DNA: TGTGCCAGTAGTGCCTACTCGAGCTCTAACTATGGCTACACCTTC
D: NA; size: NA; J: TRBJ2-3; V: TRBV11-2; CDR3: CASRSQDFRTDTQYF; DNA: TGTGCCAGCAGATCCCAGGACTTTCGCACAGATACGCAGTATTTT
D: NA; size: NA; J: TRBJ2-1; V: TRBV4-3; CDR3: CASSQDRVGGLFF; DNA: TGCGCCAGCAGCCAAGATCGGGTTGGGGGACTGTTCTTC
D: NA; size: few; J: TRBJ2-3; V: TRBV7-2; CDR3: CASSNTDWSTDTQYF; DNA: TGTGCCAGCAGCAATACTGATTGGAGCACAGATACGCAGTATTTT
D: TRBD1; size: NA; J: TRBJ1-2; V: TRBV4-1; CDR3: CASSSRAQGLTYGYTF; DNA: TGCGCCAGCAGCTCCAGGGCACAGGGGCTGACCTATGGCTACACCTTC
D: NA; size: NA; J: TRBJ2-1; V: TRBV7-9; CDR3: CASSLAGGTGDNEQFF; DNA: TGTGCCAGCAGCTTAGCGGGGGGTACAGGTGACAATGAGCAGTTCTTC
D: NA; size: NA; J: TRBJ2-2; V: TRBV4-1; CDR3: CASSQDLRASGELFF; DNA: TGCGCCAGCAGCCAAGATCTGAGGGCGTCCGGGGAGCTGTTTTTT
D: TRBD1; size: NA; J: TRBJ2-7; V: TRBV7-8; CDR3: CASSLALFGTGGPGQYF; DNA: TGTGCCAGCAGCTTAGCGCTTTTCGGGACAGGGGGCCCCGGGCAGTACTTC
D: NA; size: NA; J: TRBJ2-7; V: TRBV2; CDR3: CASSDEVLGEQYF; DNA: TGTGCCAGCAGTGATGAGGTGCTCGGCGAGCAGTACTTC
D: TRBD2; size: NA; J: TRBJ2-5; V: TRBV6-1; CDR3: CASSEGTSGGGGKTQYF; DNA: TGTGCCAGCAGTGAGGGGACTAGCGGAGGTGGGGGCAAGACCCAGTACTTC
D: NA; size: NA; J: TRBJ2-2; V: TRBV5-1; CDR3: CASSYQGVRTGELFF; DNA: TGCGCCAGCAGTTATCAAGGGGTTCGCACCGGGGAGCTGTTTTTT
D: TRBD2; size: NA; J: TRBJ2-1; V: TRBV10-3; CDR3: CAISEGLAGEYEQFF; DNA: TGTGCCATCAGTGAAGGACTAGCGGGAGAGTATGAGCAGTTCTTC
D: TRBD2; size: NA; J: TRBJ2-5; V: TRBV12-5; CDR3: CASGPPLAGSGETQYF; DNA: TGTGCTAGTGGTCCCCCCCTAGCGGGGAGCGGGGAGACCCAGTACTTC
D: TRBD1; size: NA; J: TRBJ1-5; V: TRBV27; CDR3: CASRVTGGSQPQHF; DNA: TGTGCCAGCAGGGTAACAGGGGGCTCTCAGCCCCAGCATTTT
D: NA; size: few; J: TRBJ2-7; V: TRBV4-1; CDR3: CASSQPFGGFDEQYF; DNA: TGCGCCAGCAGCCAACCGTTCGGGGGTTTCGACGAGCAGTACTTC
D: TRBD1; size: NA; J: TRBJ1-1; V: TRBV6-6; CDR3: CASRSPGTGSRTEAFF; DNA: TGTGCCAGCAGAAGCCCCGGGACAGGGAGTCGTACTGAAGCTTTCTTT
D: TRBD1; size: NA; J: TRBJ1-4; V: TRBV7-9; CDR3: CASSTGQGDNEKLFF; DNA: TGTGCCAGCAGCACCGGACAGGGTGATAATGAAAAACTGTTTTTT
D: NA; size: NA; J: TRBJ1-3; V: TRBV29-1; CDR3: CSAGGAGNTIYF; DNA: TGCAGCGCCGGGGGAGCCGGAAACACCATATATTTT
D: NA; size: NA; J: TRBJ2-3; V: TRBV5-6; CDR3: CASSLAAGPSTDTQYF; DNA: TGTGCCAGCAGCTTGGCTGCGGGACCCAGCACAGATACGCAGTATTTT